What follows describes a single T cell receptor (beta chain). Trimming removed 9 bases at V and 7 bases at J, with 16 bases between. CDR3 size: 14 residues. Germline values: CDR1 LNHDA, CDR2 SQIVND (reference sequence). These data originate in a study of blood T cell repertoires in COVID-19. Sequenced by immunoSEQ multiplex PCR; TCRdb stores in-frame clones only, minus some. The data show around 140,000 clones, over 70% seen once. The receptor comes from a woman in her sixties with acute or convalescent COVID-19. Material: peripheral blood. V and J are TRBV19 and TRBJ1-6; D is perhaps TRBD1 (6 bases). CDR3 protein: CASLGAGENSPLHF. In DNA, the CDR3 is TGTGCCAGCCTTGGGGCAGGGGAAAATTCACCCCTCCACTTT.